This passage covers 10 T cell receptor beta chains from one sample sequenced in a study of early T cells in non-severe SARS-CoV-2 infection. One entry per CDR3 protein, called by TCRdb with MiXCR from the 5' RACE reads. The sample has 43,000 or so distinct CDR3 sequences, roughly 4% seen once; the top ten hold approximately 3%. Sequencing input: whole blood. The receptors here all came from an adult who was a healthcare worker with PCR-confirmed SARS-CoV-2 infection or an uninfected control (not recorded which).

There are many counts of this clonotype. This rearrangement joins TRBV5-1 to TRBJ2-2; D possibly corresponds to TRBD1 (5 bases). CDR3 length: 14 amino acids. V lost 0 bases and J lost 7, with 10 bases in between. Germline values: CDR1 SGHRS, CDR2 YFSETQ. CDR3: CASSLEQVDGELFF. CDR3 bases: TGCGCCAGCAGCTTGGAACAGGTGGACGGGGAGCTGTTTTTT.

This clonotype was seen repeatedly, ten times or more. This rearrangement joins TRBV9 to TRBJ1-6; TRBD1 matches at 10 bases. From germline, CDR1 is SGDLS and CDR2 YYNGEE. The V and J ends lost 0 bases and 9 bases, in that order; junction bases with no gene match: 9. The CDR3 is 17 amino acids. CDR3: CASSVGGGQGLSSPLHF. The CDR3 DNA is TGTGCCAGCAGCGTAGGTGGGGGACAGGGGTTGTCTTCACCCCTCCACTTT.

The V call is TRBV9, the J call TRBJ1-3; a weak D match, TRBD1 (5 bases). V was cut by 4 bases and J by 5 bases, with 16 bases left in between. Germline CDR1 is SGDLS and CDR2 is YYNGEE. There are 15 residues in the CDR3. CDR3 protein: CASSINGAHRNTIYF. The CDR3 region has the DNA TGTGCCAGCAGCATTAACGGGGCACACAGAAACACCATATATTTT.

This clonotype has only a few counts. The chain is built from TRBV4-1 and TRBJ1-4; D is perhaps TRBD1 (5 bases). V was shortened by 3 bases and J by 6 bases, with 17 bases between the two germline ends. The CDR3 totals 16 residues. Per germline, CDR1 MGHRA and CDR2 YSYEKL. In DNA, the CDR3 is TGCGCCAGCAGCCAGAGGGGAGCCCTTGGGGATGAAAAACTGTTTTTT. This codes for CASSQRGALGDEKLFF.

This clonotype came up many times. The V call is TRBV29-1, the J call TRBJ2-1; no reliable D call. Trimming removed 6 bases at V and 8 bases at J, with 14 bases between. CDR3 size: 12 residues. Germline assignment: CDR1 SQVTM and CDR2 ANQGSEA. The CDR3 region has the DNA TGCAGCGTAACTCCCCATGATTATGAGCAGTTCTTC. Its protein is CSVTPHDYEQFF.

This clonotype has a single count. This sequence joins TRBV12-3 or TRBV12-4 and TRBJ2-5, with a possible D match to TRBD1 (5 bases). Trimming took 2 bases from V and 1 from J, leaving 14 bases between them. CDR3 length equals 16 residues. The CDR3, as DNA: TGTGCCAGCAGTTTATGGTCCGCCAGGGCCCAAGAGACCCAGTACTTC. Residues: CASSLWSARAQETQYF.

On this clonotype itself: A much larger clone is a single base away; this may be a read error. This chain joins TRBV20-1 and TRBJ2-2, with 7 bases aligning to TRBD2. The CDR3 is made up of 15 amino acids. CDR1 is DFQATT and CDR2 is SNEGSKA in the germline V gene (reference sequence). Trimming took 2 bases from V and 2 from J; bases not matched to a gene: 5. The CDR3 coding sequence is TGCAGTGCTAGATCTAGCGGCACTAACACCGGGGAGCTGTTTTTT. It codes for CSARSSGTNTGELFF.

This clonotype showed up just a few times. The CDR3 protein is CASSTDRGTDTQYF. The CDR3, as DNA: TGTGCCAGCAGCACCGACAGGGGTACAGATACGCAGTATTTT. The gene calls are TRBV7-3 and TRBJ2-3; 8 bases agree with TRBD1. The CDR3 is 14 residues long. Germline CDR1 and CDR2: SGHTA and FQGTGA. The trim removed 5 bases at V and 3 bases at J, leaving 4 bases unmatched. The full variable domain, rest sourced from reference TRBV7-3 and TRBJ2-3, is GAGVSQTPSNKVTEKGKYVELRCDPISGHTALYWYRQSLGQGPEFLIYFQGTGAADDSGLPNDRFFAVRPEGSVSTLKIQRTERGDSAVYLCASSTDRGTDTQYFGPGTRLTVL.

This clonotype came up a few times. The chain uses TRBV29-1 and TRBJ2-1, with D uncertain. V lost 3 bases to trimming and J lost 2 bases, with 14 bases between them. CDR1 SQVTM and CDR2 ANQGSEA come from the germline V gene. The CDR3 consists of 15 residues. The CDR3 here is CSVEQDMPAYNEQFF. CDR3 in DNA: TGCAGCGTTGAGCAAGACATGCCAGCCTACAATGAGCAGTTCTTC.

This clonotype was recorded many times. The chain employs TRBV10-1 and TRBJ2-1; 12 bases are shared with TRBD2. V shed 10 bases, J shed 4 bases, and the junction held 14 bases outside the gene matches. Germline CDR1 and CDR2: WNHNN and SYGVQD (reference sequence). The length of the CDR3 is 17 residues. The CDR3 DNA is TGCGCCACCGATCGGCCTAGCGGGGGGGCAACTTACAATGAGCAGTTCTTC. This gives the protein CATDRPSGGATYNEQFF.